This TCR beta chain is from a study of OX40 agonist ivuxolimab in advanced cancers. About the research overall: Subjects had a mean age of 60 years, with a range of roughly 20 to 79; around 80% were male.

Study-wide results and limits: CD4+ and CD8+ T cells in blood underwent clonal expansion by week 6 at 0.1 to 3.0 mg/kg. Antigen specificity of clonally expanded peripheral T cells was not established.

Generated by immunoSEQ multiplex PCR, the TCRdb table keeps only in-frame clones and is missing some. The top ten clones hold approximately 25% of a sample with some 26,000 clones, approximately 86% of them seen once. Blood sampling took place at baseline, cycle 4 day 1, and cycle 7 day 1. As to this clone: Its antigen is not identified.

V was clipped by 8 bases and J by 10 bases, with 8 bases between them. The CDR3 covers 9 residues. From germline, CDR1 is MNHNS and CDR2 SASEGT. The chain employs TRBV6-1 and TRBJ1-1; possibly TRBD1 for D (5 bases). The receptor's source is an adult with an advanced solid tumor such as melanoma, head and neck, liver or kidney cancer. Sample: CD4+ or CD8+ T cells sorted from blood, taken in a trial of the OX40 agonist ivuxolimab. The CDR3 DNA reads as TGTGCCAGCGGGGACTTAGCTTTCTTT. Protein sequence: CASGDLAFF.